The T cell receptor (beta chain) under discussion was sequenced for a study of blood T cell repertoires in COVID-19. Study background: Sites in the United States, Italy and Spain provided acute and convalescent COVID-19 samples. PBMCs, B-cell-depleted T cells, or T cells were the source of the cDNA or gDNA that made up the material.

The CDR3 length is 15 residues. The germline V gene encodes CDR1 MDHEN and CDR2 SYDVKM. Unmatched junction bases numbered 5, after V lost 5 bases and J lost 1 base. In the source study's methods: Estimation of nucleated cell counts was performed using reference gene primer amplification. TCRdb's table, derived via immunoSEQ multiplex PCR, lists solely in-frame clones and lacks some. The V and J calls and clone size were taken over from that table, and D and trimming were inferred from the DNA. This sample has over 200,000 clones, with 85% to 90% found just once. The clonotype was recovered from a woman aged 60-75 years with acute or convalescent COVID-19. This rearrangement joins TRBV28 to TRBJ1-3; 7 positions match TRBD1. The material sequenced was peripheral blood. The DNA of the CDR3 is TGTGCCAGCAGTCTGCCGGGACAGTCTGGAAACACCATATATTTT. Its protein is CASSLPGQSGNTIYF.